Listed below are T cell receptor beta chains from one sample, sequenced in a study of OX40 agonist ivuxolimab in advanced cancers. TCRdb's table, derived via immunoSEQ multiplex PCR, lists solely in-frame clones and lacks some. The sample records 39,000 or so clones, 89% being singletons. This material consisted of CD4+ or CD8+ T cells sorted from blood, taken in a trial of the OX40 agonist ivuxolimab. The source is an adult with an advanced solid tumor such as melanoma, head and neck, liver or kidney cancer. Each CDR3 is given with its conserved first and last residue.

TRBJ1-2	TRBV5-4	CASSRQSFYGYTF
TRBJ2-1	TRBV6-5	CASSYGQAGEQFF
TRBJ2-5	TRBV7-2	CASSPRLQGQETQYF
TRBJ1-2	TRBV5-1	CASSPSSGPSYGYTF
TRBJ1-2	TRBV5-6	CASSLVRYRHGYTF
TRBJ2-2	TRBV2	CASSEFDSNTGELFF
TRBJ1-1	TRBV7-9	CASSLGLFINTEAFF
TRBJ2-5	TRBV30	CAWSVRQLQETQYF
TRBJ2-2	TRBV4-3	CASSQVGYNTGELFF
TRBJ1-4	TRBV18	CASSTREKLFF
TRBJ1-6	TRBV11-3	CASSISGQGRSPLHF
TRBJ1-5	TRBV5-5	CASSLLQGGHSDQPQHF
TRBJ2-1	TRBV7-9	CASRPDSGQGAHEQFF
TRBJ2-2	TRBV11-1	CASSSGTTNTGELFF
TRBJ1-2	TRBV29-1	CSVEDRTGGPYGYTF
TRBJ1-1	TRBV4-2	CASSQEWNTEAFF
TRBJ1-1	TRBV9	CASQLGPGNTEAFF